Listed below are T cell receptor beta chains from one sample, sequenced in a study of T cells in Graves' hyperthyroidism and ophthalmopathy. Each CDR3 protein is one row after TCRdb ran MiXCR on the multiplex PCR reads. The sample yields around 500,000 distinct CDR3 sequences, around an eighth seen once. Sequenced: blood. These receptors all come from a woman aged 18-29 years with Graves' hyperthyroidism. The CDR3 runs from the conserved cysteine through the conserved F or W. A D gene is named only where the DNA matches it firmly. Not all rows give a size; the values are once, few, many and, for expanded clones, a class.

D gene | J gene | clone size | V gene | CDR3 DNA | CDR3 protein
TRBD1 | TRBJ1-5 | . | TRBV19 | TGTGCCAGTAGTAAAGGGGGACAGAATAATCAGCCCCAGCATTTT | CASSKGGQNNQPQHF
. | TRBJ2-3 | many | TRBV5-6 | TGTGCCAGCAGCTTGGAGCTAGATACGCAGTATTTT | CASSLELDTQYF
TRBD1 | TRBJ1-6 | many | TRBV2 | TGTGCCAGCAGTACTACGACAGGGATGAATTCACCCCTCCACTTT | CASSTTTGMNSPLHF
. | TRBJ2-7 | many | TRBV7-8 | TGTGCCAGCAGCGTGGAGCGGAGGGCGTACGAGCAGTACTTC | CASSVERRAYEQYF
TRBD1 | TRBJ2-2 | few | TRBV7-8 | TGTGCCAGCAGCTCGGGACAGGGGGCGAGCACCGGGGAGCTGTTTTTT | CASSSGQGASTGELFF
. | TRBJ1-5 | many | TRBV30 | TGTGCCTGGAACCAGGGAATTGGACAGCCCCAGCATTTT | CAWNQGIGQPQHF
. | TRBJ1-1 | . | TRBV3-1 | TGTGCCAGCAGCCAAGGGGGGTATTCTGAAGCTTTCTTT | CASSQGGYSEAFF
TRBD2 | TRBJ2-5 | few | TRBV20-1 | TGCAGTGCTAGGGCCAGCGGGAGGATTTTTGAGACCCAGTACTTC | CSARASGRIFETQYF
. | TRBJ2-3 | . | TRBV9 | TGTGCCAGCAGCGCCCGAATACAGGGAGGAAGCACAGATACGCAGTATTTT | CASSARIQGGSTDTQYF
TRBD2 | TRBJ2-1 | few | TRBV3-1 | TGTGCCAGCGGGGGTAGCGGGATAGGGCAGGAGCAGTTCTTC | CASGGSGIGQEQFF
. | TRBJ1-3 | . | TRBV6-1 | TGTGCCAGCAGCCAAGTTGGGGGGCCGCGTGGAAACACCATATATTTT | CASSQVGGPRGNTIYF
TRBD1 | TRBJ2-7 | many | TRBV28 | TGTGCCAGCAGTTTGAGGGACAGGGGCTACGAGCAGTACTTC | CASSLRDRGYEQYF
TRBD2 | TRBJ2-1 | many | TRBV3-1 | TGTGCCAGCAGCCAAGGAGGGGGGACTAGCTCGATCTTC | CASSQGGGTSSIF
. | TRBJ1-2 | many | TRBV2 | TGTGCCAGTCGGGACGGAGAAGCCTATGGCTACACCTTC | CASRDGEAYGYTF
TRBD1 | TRBJ1-1 | few | TRBV12-3/TRBV12-4 | TGTGCCAGCAGCCCCGACAGGGGGCTGAACACTGAAGCTTTCTTT | CASSPDRGLNTEAFF
. | TRBJ1-2 | many | TRBV18 | TGTGCCAGCTTCGCCCAAGGCGCACACTATGGCTACACCTTC | CASFAQGAHYGYTF
TRBD2 | TRBJ2-1 | many | TRBV20-1 | TGCAGTGCTAGAGAAGCGGGAGACGAGCAGTTCTTC | CSAREAGDEQFF
. | TRBJ2-2 | many | TRBV19 | TGTGCCAGTTCCAAGGGATGGGACACCGGGGAGCTGTTTTTT | CASSKGWDTGELFF
TRBD1 | TRBJ2-1 | . | TRBV20-1 | TGCAGTGCTAGCCGACAGGGGAATGAGCAGTTCTTC | CSASRQGNEQFF
TRBD2 | TRBJ2-2 | few | TRBV19 | TGTGCCAGTAGTAGGTCGGGAGGGTTTTCCGGGGAGCTGTTTTTT | CASSRSGGFSGELFF
. | TRBJ1-1 | many | TRBV27 | TGTGCCAGTACCTACTCATGGGGGAACACTGAAGCTTTCTTT | CASTYSWGNTEAFF
. | TRBJ1-1 | few | TRBV19 | TGTGCCAGTAGTATAGTTACAGTGAGGAACACTGAAGCTTTCTTT | CASSIVTVRNTEAFF
TRBD2 | TRBJ2-1 | many | TRBV24-1 | TGTGCCACCAGTGATGGCCTAGCGGGAGGGCGCTCCTACAATGAGCAGTTCTTC | CATSDGLAGGRSYNEQFF
. | TRBJ2-2 | many | TRBV20-1 | TGCAGTGCCCCGACTCACCGGGAGCTGTTTTTT | CSAPTHRELFF
. | TRBJ2-1 | many | TRBV2 | TGTGCCAGCAACCAATACAATGAGCAGTTCTTC | CASNQYNEQFF
TRBD2 | TRBJ2-7 | . | TRBV7-2 | TGTGCCAGCAGCCCGGGACTAGGGAGCTCCTACGAGCAGTACTTC | CASSPGLGSSYEQYF
TRBD1 | TRBJ1-2 | many | TRBV11-2 | TGTGCCAGCAGCTTAGAAATGGGACAGATGGGTGGCTACACCTTC | CASSLEMGQMGGYTF
. | TRBJ2-7 | many | TRBV11-2 | TGTGCCAGCAGCTACTACGAGCAGTACTTC | CASSYYEQYF
TRBD2 | TRBJ2-3 | . | TRBV28 | TGTGCCAGCAGTCCCCCGGGCGGGAGGGGCACAGATACGCAGTATTTT | CASSPPGGRGTDTQYF
TRBD1 | TRBJ1-5 | few | TRBV24-1 | TGTGCCACCGGTCAGGGGGCTAAAGGGCAGCCCCAGCATTTT | CATGQGAKGQPQHF
TRBD1 | TRBJ2-3 | many | TRBV6-1 | TGTGCCAGCAGTCCCCGACAGGGTCGTGGCACAGATACGCAGTATTTT | CASSPRQGRGTDTQYF
. | TRBJ2-3 | many | TRBV27 | TGTGCCAGCAGTTTATACGACATCGGTATCACAGATACGCAGTATTTT | CASSLYDIGITDTQYF
TRBD1 | TRBJ2-1 | once | TRBV4-1 | TGCGCCAGCAGCCGAGGACAGGGGGCCACCAATGAGCAGTTCTTC | CASSRGQGATNEQFF
. | TRBJ1-1 | many | TRBV27 | TGTGCCAGCATTTCGTTGCTTAACACTGAAGCTTTCTTT | CASISLLNTEAFF
TRBD1 | TRBJ1-5 | . | TRBV19 | TGTGCCAGTAGTCTCAGCCCCGGGACAGGGGGCTACGGTAGCAATCAGCCCCAGCATTTT | CASSLSPGTGGYGSNQPQHF
. | TRBJ1-4 | many | TRBV27 | TGTGCCAGCAGTCTTGGCGGGGGTGCAACTAATGAAAAACTGTTTTTT | CASSLGGGATNEKLFF
. | TRBJ1-4 | . | TRBV13 | TGTGCCAGCAGCTTAAGAACATACGAAGTTAATGAAAAACTGTTTTTT | CASSLRTYEVNEKLFF
. | TRBJ2-2 | many | TRBV2 | TGTGCCAGCAGGCCCGGGACACACCTCGGGGAGCTGTTTTTT | CASRPGTHLGELFF
. | TRBJ2-1 | many | TRBV6-5 | TGTGCCAGCAGTTACACTTGGACGGGCCGCAATGAGCAGTTCTTC | CASSYTWTGRNEQFF
. | TRBJ2-7 | many | TRBV19 | TGTGCCAGTAAGAACCGGGCCCTTCAGGGCGAGCAGTACTTC | CASKNRALQGEQYF
TRBD2 | TRBJ2-7 | . | TRBV5-1 | TGCGCCAGCAGCTTGGGGTCGGGCCTAGCGGGAGGTGGAGAGCAGTACTTC | CASSLGSGLAGGGEQYF
TRBD2 | TRBJ2-1 | many | TRBV11-2 | TGTGCCAGCAGCCGGAGCGGGAGCTCCTACAATGAGCAGTTCTTC | CASSRSGSSYNEQFF